This section outlines one TCR beta chain sequence together with its context. Sequencing used immunoSEQ multiplex PCR; TCRdb keeps in-frame clones, though not all of them. Among roughly 91,000 clones listed, approximately 89% were seen once. This sample was taken from a study of T cell responses to AZD1222 COVID-19 vaccine. Trimming left V 0 bases short and J 2 bases short, with 8 bases between. CDR3 length: 15 amino acids. Germline-derived CDR1 and CDR2 are SNHLY and FYNNEI. This sequence was found in an adult in good health. The input for sequencing was peripheral blood, taken on day 0 of AZD1222 vaccination. The chain uses TRBV2 and TRBJ2-1; TRBD1 or TRBD2 may be the D gene (5 bases each). CDR3 sequence (DNA): TGTGCCAGCAGTGAAGCGGGGGTAACCTACAATGAGCAGTTCTTC. Residues: CASSEAGVTYNEQFF.